This entry is about one T cell receptor beta chain. The source of the sample is a study of cytomegalovirus exposure and HLA in healthy donors. PCR used 60 Vbeta primers and 13 Jbeta primers. Sequenced by immunoSEQ multiplex PCR; TCRdb stores in-frame clones only, minus some. The data show approximately 150,000 clones, about 69% seen once. The CDR3 contains 16 residues. From germline, CDR1 is GTSNPN and CDR2 SVGIG (reference sequence). V lost 0 bases and J lost 0, with 13 bases in between. The chain links TRBV30 to TRBJ2-3; D possibly corresponds to TRBD1 (5 bases). The specimen sequenced was PBMCs. This clonotype was obtained from a human donor in good health. The CDR3 sequence is CAWSVQVAVSTDTQYF. In nucleotides, the CDR3 is TGTGCCTGGAGTGTACAGGTGGCAGTAAGCACAGATACGCAGTATTTT.